Detailed here is one T cell receptor (beta chain). Its target is unknown. The data were obtained in a study of cytomegalovirus exposure and HLA in healthy donors. Only in-frame clones appear in the TCRdb table, and some are missing; sequencing was by immunoSEQ multiplex PCR. The sample lists about 98,000 clones; around 85% were seen once. V was shortened by 5 bases and J by 0 bases, with 12 bases between the two germline ends. Germline loops: CDR1 KGHSH, CDR2 LQKENI. The CDR3 runs to 15 residues. Findings and limits, study-wide: The classifier, whose performance was assessed in both the original and validation cohorts, reportedly diagnosed cytomegalovirus status with high specificity and sensitivity. The listing of roughly 160 TCR beta chains classed them as cytomegalovirus-associated.

The clonotype originates from a woman in her twenties or thirties in good health and CMV-seronegative. Sequenced material: PBMCs. This chain uses TRBV18 with TRBJ2-3, with D possibly matching TRBD2 (6 bases). CDR3: CASSVRAGSTDTQYF. CDR3 nucleotides: TGTGCCAGCTCAGTTCGGGCGGGGAGCACAGATACGCAGTATTTT.